The rows below give T cell receptor beta chains drawn from one sample of a study of blood T cell repertoires in COVID-19. Sequencing was performed with immunoSEQ multiplex PCR; in TCRdb, only in-frame clones are kept and a portion is missing. The sample shows 180,000 or so clones, over 75% of them seen only once. Sequencing used PBMCs or T cells enriched from blood (not recorded which). The receptors shown here come from a man between 45 and 60 years old who had recovered from COVID-19. CDR3s include the opening cysteine and the closing phenylalanine or tryptophan. A D gene is named only where the DNA matches it firmly. Size values are once, few and many counts, or a class for expanded clones, and some rows have none.

D gene	V gene	clone size	J gene	CDR3 DNA	CDR3 protein
TRBD2	TRBV14	-	TRBJ2-7	TGTGCCAGCAGTCTTGAGGGACTAGCGGGCTACGAGCAGTACTTC	CASSLEGLAGYEQYF
TRBD1	TRBV18	-	TRBJ2-7	TGTGCCAGCTCACAATCGACAGGTGACAGGGTATGGGAGCAGTACTTC	CASSQSTGDRVWEQYF
TRBD2	TRBV7-3	-	TRBJ2-1	TGTGCCAGCAGCTTATCGGGCCGGGGGACTAGCGGATACAATGAGCAGTTCTTC	CASSLSGRGTSGYNEQFF
-	TRBV28	-	TRBJ1-1	TGTGCCAGCAGTTTAAACAGGGAATGGATGAACACTGAAGCTTTCTTT	CASSLNREWMNTEAFF
-	TRBV5-5	-	TRBJ1-6	TGTGCCAGCAGCTTGCCCGGCGGGGATTCACCCCTCCACTTT	CASSLPGGDSPLHF
TRBD1	TRBV5-4	-	TRBJ1-6	TGTGCCGGCGGGACAGACGAGGGAAGAAATTCACCCCTCCACTTT	CAGGTDEGRNSPLHF
-	TRBV2	-	TRBJ2-1	TGTGCCAGCAGCCGCGGCGGGGCCTCGAATGAGCAGTTCTTC	CASSRGGASNEQFF
TRBD1	TRBV2	-	TRBJ2-7	TGTGCCAGCAGTGAAGATCAGGGGGTCATCGACGAGCAGTACTTC	CASSEDQGVIDEQYF
-	TRBV28	-	TRBJ1-6	TGTGCCAGCAGTTTGAGCCTACCACCACCCCTCCACTTT	CASSLSLPPPLHF
-	TRBV12-3/TRBV12-4	-	TRBJ2-3	TGTGCCAGCAGCCGCTACACAGATACGCAGTATTTT	CASSRYTDTQYF
-	TRBV28	once	TRBJ1-6	TGTGCCAGCAGTCCACCTGACCGAGGCCTTAATTCACCCCTCCACTTT	CASSPPDRGLNSPLHF
-	TRBV19	once	TRBJ1-5	TGTGCCAGTACCCAGTTCTCAAGCGGAAATCAGCCCCAGCATTTT	CASTQFSSGNQPQHF
TRBD1	TRBV10-3	-	TRBJ1-5	TGTGCCATCAGTGAGACAGGGGGCCCCGATGGACCCCAGCATTTT	CAISETGGPDGPQHF
-	TRBV11-3	-	TRBJ2-5	TGTGCCAGCAGCCCAGGGGCCCGGGACACGGAAACGGGCCAAGAGACCCAGTACTTC	CASSPGARDTETGQETQYF
TRBD1	TRBV11-3	once	TRBJ2-7	TGTGCCAGCAGCTTTGAGACAGGGGGAACCTACGAGCAGTACTTC	CASSFETGGTYEQYF
TRBD1	TRBV11-2	-	TRBJ2-7	TGTGCCAGCAGCTTAGAAGGGACAGGGTCCTACGAGCAGTACTTC	CASSLEGTGSYEQYF
-	TRBV6-5	-	TRBJ2-2	TGTGCCAGCAGTTACGCCTTATCGTTCGGTCCCGGGGAGCTGTTTTTT	CASSYALSFGPGELFF
-	TRBV2	-	TRBJ2-3	TGTGCCAGCAGGGACAGCTGGGGTACAGATACGCAGTATTTT	CASRDSWGTDTQYF
-	TRBV14	-	TRBJ1-1	TGTGCCAGCAGCCAAGTTAGAACTGAAGCTTTCTTT	CASSQVRTEAFF
TRBD1	TRBV5-4	-	TRBJ2-2	TGTGCCAGCAACCCACAGGGGGCGGCCGGGGAGCTGTTTTTT	CASNPQGAAGELFF
-	TRBV28	-	TRBJ2-5	TGTGCCAGCAGTTTGAAGGTCCGGGAGGAGACCCAGTACTTC	CASSLKVREETQYF
TRBD1	TRBV19	once	TRBJ1-4	TGTGCCAGTAGTAAAGCCGGACAGGGCAGACTTAATGAAAAACTGTTTTTT	CASSKAGQGRLNEKLFF
-	TRBV10-2	once	TRBJ1-1	TGCGCCAGCGGGGCTGGGCAGTACACTGAAGCTTTCTTT	CASGAGQYTEAFF
TRBD1	TRBV3-1/TRBV3-2	-	TRBJ2-7	TGTGCCAGCAGGCGTACGGGACAGGGACGCTACGAGCAGTACTTC	CASRRTGQGRYEQYF
-	TRBV19	once	TRBJ2-3	TGTGCCAGTAGTGTCCAGGGAACCACGCAGTATTTT	CASSVQGTTQYF
-	TRBV3-1/TRBV3-2	-	TRBJ1-2	TGTGCCAGCAGCCAAGATAACGCCGGGAATGGCTACACCTTC	CASSQDNAGNGYTF
TRBD1	TRBV2	many	TRBJ1-3	TGTGCCAGCAGTGACCGACAGGGAACCGGAAACACCATATATTTT	CASSDRQGTGNTIYF
-	TRBV28	few	TRBJ1-6	TGTGCCAGCAGGGTTATGGGGCGGGATGGGTCACCCCTCCACTTT	CASRVMGRDGSPLHF
TRBD1	TRBV28	once	TRBJ1-2	TGTGCCAGCAGTTTAAGGGACAGGGAAGGCTACACCTTC	CASSLRDREGYTF
TRBD1	TRBV5-1	-	TRBJ1-1	TGCGCCAGCAGAGCCCAGGGGGCCGGTGAAGCTTTCTTT	CASRAQGAGEAFF
TRBD1	TRBV5-4	-	TRBJ2-5	TGTGCCAGCACCGACCCCGGGACAGAAGAGACCCAGTACTTC	CASTDPGTEETQYF
-	TRBV2	few	TRBJ2-5	TGTGCCAGCAGTTCGGGAAGGTCGAGTCCGACCCAGTACTTC	CASSSGRSSPTQYF
-	TRBV21-1	-	TRBJ1-2	TGTGCCAGCAGCAAAGTATACCGAGGCAGGGGGAGGTATGGCTACACCTTC	CASSKVYRGRGRYGYTF
-	TRBV28	once	TRBJ1-1	TGTGCCAGCATAGCGTATACTGAAGCTTTCTTT	CASIAYTEAFF
-	TRBV11-3	-	TRBJ2-4	TGTGCCAGCAGCTTGACTTTCCCGGGGGTCAAAAACATTCAGTACTTC	CASSLTFPGVKNIQYF
-	TRBV19	-	TRBJ2-3	TGTGCCAGTAGACAGGACAAAGGTTTGACGCAGTATTTT	CASRQDKGLTQYF
-	TRBV9	-	TRBJ2-2	TGTGCCAGCAGCGCCCCGAGGGCCTCGAACACCGGGGAGCTGTTTTTT	CASSAPRASNTGELFF
-	TRBV4-1	-	TRBJ1-5	TGCGCCAGCAGCCAAGCCCAGCAGGGGAGTCAGCCCCAGCATTTT	CASSQAQQGSQPQHF
-	TRBV5-4	-	TRBJ1-1	TGTGCCAGCAGCTTGGTAGCAGGGTTTAACACTGAAGCTTTCTTT	CASSLVAGFNTEAFF
-	TRBV30	-	TRBJ1-4	TGTGCCTGGAGCGGAGGAGGGAATGAAAAACTGTTTTTT	CAWSGGGNEKLFF
-	TRBV29-1	-	TRBJ2-1	TGCAGCACCCGGACGGGAGCTGGGGTCAATGAGCAGTTCTTC	CSTRTGAGVNEQFF
-	TRBV6-5	-	TRBJ1-2	TGTGCCGGCCGAACAGGGTCGGGTGGCTACACCTTC	CAGRTGSGGYTF
TRBD1	TRBV27	once	TRBJ2-7	TGTGCCAGCAGCGACGCAGGGGGCTCCTACGAGCAGTACTTC	CASSDAGGSYEQYF
TRBD1	TRBV30	-	TRBJ1-6	TGTGCCTGGACCGGGACAGATCATTCACCCCTCCACTTT	CAWTGTDHSPLHF
TRBD2	TRBV29-1	-	TRBJ2-1	TGCAGCGTTACTAGGACTAGCGGATACAATGAGCAGTTCTTC	CSVTRTSGYNEQFF